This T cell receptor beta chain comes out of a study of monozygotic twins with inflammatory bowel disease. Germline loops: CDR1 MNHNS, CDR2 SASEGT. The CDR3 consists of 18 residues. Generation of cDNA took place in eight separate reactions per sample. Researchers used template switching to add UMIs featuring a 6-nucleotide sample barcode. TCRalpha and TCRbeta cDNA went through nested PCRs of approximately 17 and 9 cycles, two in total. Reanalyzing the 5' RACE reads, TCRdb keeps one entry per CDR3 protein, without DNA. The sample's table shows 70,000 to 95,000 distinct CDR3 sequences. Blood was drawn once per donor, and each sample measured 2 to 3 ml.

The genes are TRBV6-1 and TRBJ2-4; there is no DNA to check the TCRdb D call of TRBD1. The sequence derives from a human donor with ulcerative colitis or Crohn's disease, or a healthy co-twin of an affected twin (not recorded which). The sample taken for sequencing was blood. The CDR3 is CASRPDSGLALAKNIQYF.